This T cell receptor beta chain was recovered during a study of blood T cell repertoires in COVID-19. About the research overall: Spain, Italy and the United States supplied samples that represented acute and convalescent COVID-19. From T cells, B-cell-depleted T cells, or PBMCs came the material, which was cDNA or gDNA.

Per the authors' pipeline: Amplifying reference gene primers gave estimates of nucleated cell counts. Sequencing used immunoSEQ multiplex PCR; TCRdb keeps in-frame clones, though not all of them. V and J calls and clone size come straight from that table; D and trimming were deduced from the DNA. Counted here are roughly 100,000 clones, around 82% occurring once; the ten biggest clones make up 4.8%. In its sample, this clone was seen once. This receptor was identified in a man in his sixties with acute or convalescent COVID-19. Material for sequencing was peripheral blood.

This CDR3 is CASSPSGIYEQYF. CDR3 bases: TGTGCCAGCAGCCCTAGCGGGATCTACGAGCAGTACTTC. This chain joins TRBV7-3 and TRBJ2-7; the match to TRBD2 covers 9 bases. This CDR3 contains 13 residues. CDR1 SGHTA and CDR2 FQGTGA come from the germline V gene. V was pared by 5 bases and J by 3 bases, with 2 bases of the junction left unmatched.